Listed below are T cell receptor beta chains from one sample, sequenced in a study of blood T cell repertoires in COVID-19. Generated by immunoSEQ multiplex PCR, the TCRdb table keeps only in-frame clones and is missing some. The sample carries roughly 64,000 clones, around 66% recorded once. Sequencing used PBMCs or T cells enriched from blood (not recorded which). These receptor sequences come from a woman aged 55-75 years who had been exposed to COVID-19. The conserved cysteine and the conserved F or W are not part of the CDR3 here.

v_call: TRBV18; cdr3_aa: ASSQKPRGGARETQY
v_call: TRBV19; cdr3_aa: ASSIPLRQYNQPQH
v_call: TRBV5-1; cdr3_aa: ASRQGGVTYEQY
v_call: TRBV18; cdr3_aa: ATKPSRQDGAF
v_call: TRBV24-1; cdr3_aa: ATEDTNTYEQY
v_call: TRBV5-1; cdr3_aa: ASSPGRGRTEAF
v_call: TRBV19; cdr3_aa: ASSPGTGGYGYT
v_call: TRBV4-2; cdr3_aa: ASMSTGGGNEKLF
v_call: TRBV12-5; cdr3_aa: ASGLEATGVTYEQY
v_call: TRBV28; cdr3_aa: ASSWDRKGRNSPLH
v_call: TRBV19; cdr3_aa: ASRFSGYGSATEAF
v_call: TRBV2; cdr3_aa: ASSDQTGFEAF
v_call: TRBV7-8; cdr3_aa: ASSFKRGGRNTGELF
v_call: TRBV7-9; cdr3_aa: ASRGRTPPWNTGELF
v_call: TRBV5-1; cdr3_aa: ASSPGTAYEQY
v_call: TRBV5-5; cdr3_aa: ASSFFLLNYEQY
v_call: TRBV6-5; cdr3_aa: ASRLTGAINEKLF
v_call: TRBV2; cdr3_aa: ASRPPGLALQETQY
v_call: TRBV7-2; cdr3_aa: ASSLQNSYEQY
v_call: TRBV19; cdr3_aa: ASNQVSSSGNTIY
v_call: TRBV30; cdr3_aa: AWSPGQGFYGYT
v_call: TRBV4-1; cdr3_aa: ASSHTSGTEYSSSGNTIY
v_call: TRBV28; cdr3_aa: ASSLAREGGYT
v_call: TRBV3-1/TRBV3-2; cdr3_aa: ASSPNQEFGRGI
v_call: TRBV28; cdr3_aa: ASSPHPGQGRSPLH
v_call: TRBV27; cdr3_aa: ASSQTGVGYEQY
v_call: TRBV5-1; cdr3_aa: ASSWTGLANEKLF
v_call: TRBV5-1; cdr3_aa: ASSLAGGAETYT
v_call: TRBV4-3; cdr3_aa: ASSQEPSGVYNEQF
v_call: TRBV19; cdr3_aa: ASRLPGQGDEKLF
v_call: TRBV19; cdr3_aa: ASSTRRGQGDQPQH
v_call: TRBV9; cdr3_aa: ASSVGLAGSYEQY
v_call: TRBV5-5; cdr3_aa: ASSLGTSGNNEQF
v_call: TRBV2; cdr3_aa: AGGRDSRSPLH
v_call: TRBV19; cdr3_aa: ASSPTTGRYYNEQF
v_call: TRBV3-1/TRBV3-2; cdr3_aa: ASSPGRISYNEQF
v_call: TRBV30; cdr3_aa: AWSHSTGELF
v_call: TRBV7-2; cdr3_aa: ASSLVGQGNSPLH